This TCR beta chain was sequenced during a study of blood T cell repertoires in COVID-19. Study-level information: Some COVID-19 samples were acute and others convalescent; all came from the United States, Italy and Spain.

V gave up 6 bases and J gave up 8 bases, with 13 bases separating them. Germline CDR1 MNHEY, CDR2 SVGAGI. The CDR3 runs to 13 residues. As handled by the study authors: Nucleated cell number was recorded as an estimate derived from reference gene primer amplification. Using immunoSEQ multiplex PCR, the repertoire was profiled, and TCRdb retains in-frame clones only, with some absent. That table supplies the V and J calls and clone size; D and trimming were determined from the DNA. There are tens of thousands of clones in the sample; 75% to 90% occur only once, and around 10% lies in the top ten. Sequencing was performed on peripheral blood. The V call is TRBV6-5, the J call TRBJ2-2; D remains unclear. This clonotype was obtained from a man in his 70s with acute or convalescent COVID-19. The CDR3 coding sequence is TGTGCCAGCAGCGAGAGAGAGGCTGGGGAGCTGTTTTTT. This sequence encodes CASSEREAGELFF.